A single sample is the source of the 3 T cell receptor beta chains below, sequenced in a study of blood T cell repertoires in COVID-19. TCRdb keeps only in-frame clones here, not all; method: immunoSEQ multiplex PCR. The sample contains roughly 8,600 clones, approximately 88% of which appear only once. The specimen was peripheral blood. These receptors all stem from a human donor with active COVID-19. The donor label of this sample is uncertain.

The gene calls are TRBV7-2 and TRBJ2-3; 11 bases fit TRBD2. The V gene's germline CDR1 is SGHTA and CDR2 FQGNSA. The length of the CDR3 is 15 residues. J lost 3 bases, V lost 3 bases, and 2 bases had no gene match. The CDR3 region is CASSFTSGSTDTQYF. The CDR3 nucleotides read TGTGCCAGCAGCTTCACTAGCGGGAGTACAGATACGCAGTATTTT.

The chain employs TRBV15 and TRBJ1-2; TRBD1 matches at 8 bases. Germline lookup yields CDR1 LNHNV and CDR2 YYDKDF (reference sequence). Trimming took 2 bases from V and 0 from J; bases not matched to a gene: 17. The CDR3 extends over 20 amino acids. For the CDR3, the DNA is TGTGCCACCAGCAGAAGGACAGGGAAAGGATTGGTGGCCCCTAACTATGGCTACACCTTC. Encoded protein: CATSRRTGKGLVAPNYGYTF.

Of note for this clone: Sequence at one end of the junction differs from germline and may be a read error. This chain joins TRBV20-1 and TRBJ2-7; D uncertain. The length of the CDR3 is 10 residues. The germline CDR1 and CDR2 sequences are DFQATT and SNEGSKA (reference sequence). CDR3 in DNA: TGTACAGCCCGCTCCTACGAGCAGTACTTC. Protein sequence: CTARSYEQYF.